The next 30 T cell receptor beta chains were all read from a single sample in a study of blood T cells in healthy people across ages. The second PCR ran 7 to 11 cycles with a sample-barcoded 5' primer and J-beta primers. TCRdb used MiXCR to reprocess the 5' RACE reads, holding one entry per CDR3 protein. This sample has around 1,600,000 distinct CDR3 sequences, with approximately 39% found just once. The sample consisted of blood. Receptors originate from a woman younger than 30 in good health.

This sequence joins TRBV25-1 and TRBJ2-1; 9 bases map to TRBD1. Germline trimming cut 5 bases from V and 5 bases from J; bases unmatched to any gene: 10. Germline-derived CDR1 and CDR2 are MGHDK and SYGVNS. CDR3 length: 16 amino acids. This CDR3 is CASSWVTGGQDNEQFF. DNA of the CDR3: TGTGCCAGCAGTTGGGTAACAGGGGGCCAGGACAATGAGCAGTTCTTC.

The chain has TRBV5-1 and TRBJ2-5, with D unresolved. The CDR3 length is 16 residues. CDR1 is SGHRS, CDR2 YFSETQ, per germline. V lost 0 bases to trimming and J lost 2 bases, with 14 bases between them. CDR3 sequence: CASSLATTAFQETQYF. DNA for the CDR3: TGCGCCAGCAGCTTGGCGACCACAGCTTTTCAAGAGACCCAGTACTTC.

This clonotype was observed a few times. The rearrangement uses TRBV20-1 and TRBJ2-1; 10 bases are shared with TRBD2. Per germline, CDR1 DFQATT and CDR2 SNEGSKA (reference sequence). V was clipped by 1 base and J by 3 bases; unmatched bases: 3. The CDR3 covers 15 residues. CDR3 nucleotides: TGCAGTGCTAGAGTTCTAGCGGGGGACTACAATGAGCAGTTCTTC. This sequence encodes CSARVLAGDYNEQFF.

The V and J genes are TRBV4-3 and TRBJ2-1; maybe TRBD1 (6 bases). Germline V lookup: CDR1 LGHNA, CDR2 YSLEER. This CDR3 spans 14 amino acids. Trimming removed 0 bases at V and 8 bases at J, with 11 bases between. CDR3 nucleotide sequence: TGCGCCAGCAGCCAAGATGGGGGACACGATGAGCAGTTCTTC. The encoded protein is CASSQDGGHDEQFF.

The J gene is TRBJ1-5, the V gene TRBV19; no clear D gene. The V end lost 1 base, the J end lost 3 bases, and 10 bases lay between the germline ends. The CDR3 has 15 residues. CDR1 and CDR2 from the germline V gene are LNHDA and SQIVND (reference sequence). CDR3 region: CASSIGQSFNQPQHF. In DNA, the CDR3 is TGTGCCAGTAGTATAGGCCAGAGCTTCAATCAGCCCCAGCATTTT.

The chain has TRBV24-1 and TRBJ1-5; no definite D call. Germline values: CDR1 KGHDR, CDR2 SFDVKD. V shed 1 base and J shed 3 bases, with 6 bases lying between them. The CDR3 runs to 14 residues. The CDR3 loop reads CATSDLGYNQPQHF. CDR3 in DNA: TGTGCCACCAGTGATTTAGGCTACAATCAGCCCCAGCATTTT.

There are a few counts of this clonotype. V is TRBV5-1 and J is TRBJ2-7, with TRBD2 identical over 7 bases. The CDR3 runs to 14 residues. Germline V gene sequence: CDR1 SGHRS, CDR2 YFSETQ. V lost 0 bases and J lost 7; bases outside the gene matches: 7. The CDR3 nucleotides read TGCGCCAGCAGCTTGGGGCTAGCGGCGAATGAGCAGTACTTC. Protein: CASSLGLAANEQYF.

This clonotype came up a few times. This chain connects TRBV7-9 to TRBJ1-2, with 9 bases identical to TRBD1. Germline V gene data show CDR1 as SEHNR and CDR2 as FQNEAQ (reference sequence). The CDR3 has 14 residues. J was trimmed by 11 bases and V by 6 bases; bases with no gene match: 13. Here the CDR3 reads CASRQPGQGPGYTF. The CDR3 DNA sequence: TGTGCCAGCAGACAACCGGGACAGGGACCGGGGTACACCTTC.

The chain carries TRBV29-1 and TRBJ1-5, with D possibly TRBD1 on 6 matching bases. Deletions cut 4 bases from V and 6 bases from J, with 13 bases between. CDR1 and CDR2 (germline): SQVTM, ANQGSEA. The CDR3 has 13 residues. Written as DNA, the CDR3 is TGCAGCGTTGCCCCAGGGGTGGGTCAGCCCCAGCATTTT. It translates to CSVAPGVGQPQHF.

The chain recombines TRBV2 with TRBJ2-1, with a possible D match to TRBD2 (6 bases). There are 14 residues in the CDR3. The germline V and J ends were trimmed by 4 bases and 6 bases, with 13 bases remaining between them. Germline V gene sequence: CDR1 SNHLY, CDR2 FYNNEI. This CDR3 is CASSGGLEGNEQFF. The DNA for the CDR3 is TGTGCCAGCAGTGGGGGGTTGGAGGGCAATGAGCAGTTCTTC.

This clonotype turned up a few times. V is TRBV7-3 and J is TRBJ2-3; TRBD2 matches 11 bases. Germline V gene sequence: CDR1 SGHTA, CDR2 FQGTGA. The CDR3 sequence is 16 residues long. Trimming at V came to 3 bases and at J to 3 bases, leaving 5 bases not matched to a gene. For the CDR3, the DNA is TGTGCCAGCAGCTTGCACGGGACTAGCGGTACAGATACGCAGTATTTT. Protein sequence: CASSLHGTSGTDTQYF.

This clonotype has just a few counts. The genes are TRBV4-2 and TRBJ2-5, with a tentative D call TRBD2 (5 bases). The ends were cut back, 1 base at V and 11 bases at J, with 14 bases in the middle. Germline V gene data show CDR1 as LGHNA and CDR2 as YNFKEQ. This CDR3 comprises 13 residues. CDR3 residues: CASSQGVRWEQYF. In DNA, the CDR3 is TGTGCCAGCAGCCAAGGGGTCCGGTGGGAGCAGTACTTC.

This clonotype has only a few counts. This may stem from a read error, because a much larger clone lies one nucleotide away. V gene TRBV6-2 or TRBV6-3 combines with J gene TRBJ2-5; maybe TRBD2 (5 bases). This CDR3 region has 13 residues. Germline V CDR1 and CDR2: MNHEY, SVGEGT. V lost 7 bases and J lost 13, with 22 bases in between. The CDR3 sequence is CASTPRGRAGRYF. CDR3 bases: TGTGCCAGCACTCCCCGGGGTCGGGCCGGCAGGTACTTC.

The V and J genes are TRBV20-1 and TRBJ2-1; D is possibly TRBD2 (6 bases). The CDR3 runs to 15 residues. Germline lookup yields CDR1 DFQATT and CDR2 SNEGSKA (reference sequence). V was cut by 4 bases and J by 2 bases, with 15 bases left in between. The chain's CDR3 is CSAKQTSGPYNEQFF. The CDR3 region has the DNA TGCAGTGCTAAACAGACTAGTGGGCCCTACAATGAGCAGTTCTTC.

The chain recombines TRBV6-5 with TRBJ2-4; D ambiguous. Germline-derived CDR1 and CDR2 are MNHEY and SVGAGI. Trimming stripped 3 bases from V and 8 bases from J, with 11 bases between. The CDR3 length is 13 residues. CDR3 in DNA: TGTGCCAGCAGTTATTCCCTTCACGACATTCAGTACTTC. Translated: CASSYSLHDIQYF.

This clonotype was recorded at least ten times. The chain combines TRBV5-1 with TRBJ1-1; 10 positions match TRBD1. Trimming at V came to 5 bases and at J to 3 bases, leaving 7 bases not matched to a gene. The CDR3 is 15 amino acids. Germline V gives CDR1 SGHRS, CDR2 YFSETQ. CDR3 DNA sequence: TGCGCCAGCAGTCTGACCGGGACAGGGGACACTGAAGCTTTCTTT. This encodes CASSLTGTGDTEAFF.

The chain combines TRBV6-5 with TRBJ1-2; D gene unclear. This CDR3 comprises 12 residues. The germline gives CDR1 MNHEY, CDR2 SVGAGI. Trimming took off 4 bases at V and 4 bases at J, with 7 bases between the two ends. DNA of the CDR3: TGTGCCAGCAGTTCCGAGAGCTATGGCTACACCTTC. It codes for CASSSESYGYTF.

CDR3 loop: CASSLLLAGGSDEQFF. CDR3 nucleotide sequence: TGTGCCAGCAGTTTATTGCTAGCGGGAGGGTCTGATGAGCAGTTCTTC. The chain uses TRBV27 and TRBJ2-1; 12 bases are shared with TRBD2. This CDR3 has 16 amino acids. The V gene end was trimmed by 1 base and the J gene end by 8 bases; junction bases not matched to a gene: 6. Germline V gene data show CDR1 as MNHEY and CDR2 as SMNVEV (reference sequence).

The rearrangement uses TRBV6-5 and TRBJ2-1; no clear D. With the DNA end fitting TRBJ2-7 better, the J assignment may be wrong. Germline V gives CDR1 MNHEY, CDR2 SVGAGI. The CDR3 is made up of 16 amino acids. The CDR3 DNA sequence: TGTGCCAGCAGTTACTCAACTGGGGTCTCCTACAATGAGCAGTACTTC. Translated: CASSYSTGVSYNEQYF.

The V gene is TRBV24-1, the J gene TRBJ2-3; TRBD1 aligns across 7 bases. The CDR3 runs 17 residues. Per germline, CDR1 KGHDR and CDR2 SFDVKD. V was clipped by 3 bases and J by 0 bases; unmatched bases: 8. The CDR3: CATSDPTGALSTDTQYF. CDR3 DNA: TGTGCCACCAGTGATCCTACAGGGGCATTGAGCACAGATACGCAGTATTTT.

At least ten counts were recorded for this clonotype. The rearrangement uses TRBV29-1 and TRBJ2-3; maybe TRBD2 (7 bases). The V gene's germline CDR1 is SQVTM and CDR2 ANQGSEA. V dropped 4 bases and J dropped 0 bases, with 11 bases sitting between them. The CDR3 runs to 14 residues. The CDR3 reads CSVARGGSTDTQYF. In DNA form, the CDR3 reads TGCAGCGTTGCGAGGGGGGGAAGCACAGATACGCAGTATTTT.

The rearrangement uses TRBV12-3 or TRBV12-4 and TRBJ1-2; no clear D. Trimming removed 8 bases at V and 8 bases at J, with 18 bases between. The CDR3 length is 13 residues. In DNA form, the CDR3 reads TGTGCCAGCGCTAAGACACTGGTCCAAGGCTACACCTTC. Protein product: CASAKTLVQGYTF.

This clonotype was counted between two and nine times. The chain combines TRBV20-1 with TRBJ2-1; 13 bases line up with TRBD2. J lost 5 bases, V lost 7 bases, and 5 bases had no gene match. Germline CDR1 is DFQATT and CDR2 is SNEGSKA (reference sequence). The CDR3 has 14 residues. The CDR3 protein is CSELGLAGNNEQFF. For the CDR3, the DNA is TGCAGTGAGCTGGGACTAGCGGGGAACAATGAGCAGTTCTTC.

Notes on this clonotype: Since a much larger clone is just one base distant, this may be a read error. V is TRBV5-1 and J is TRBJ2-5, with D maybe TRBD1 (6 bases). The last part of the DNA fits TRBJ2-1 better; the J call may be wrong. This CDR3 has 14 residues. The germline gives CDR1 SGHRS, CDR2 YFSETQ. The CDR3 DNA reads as TGCGCCAGCAGCTTGGGGACAGTACAAGAGACCCAGTTCTTC. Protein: CASSLGTVQETQFF.

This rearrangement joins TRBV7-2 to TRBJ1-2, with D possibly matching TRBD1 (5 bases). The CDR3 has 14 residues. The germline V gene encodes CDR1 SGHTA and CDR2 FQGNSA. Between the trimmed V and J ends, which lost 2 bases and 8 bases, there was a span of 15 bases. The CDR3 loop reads CASSLMNPQGGYTF. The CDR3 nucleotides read TGTGCCAGCAGCTTAATGAACCCCCAGGGCGGCTACACCTTC.

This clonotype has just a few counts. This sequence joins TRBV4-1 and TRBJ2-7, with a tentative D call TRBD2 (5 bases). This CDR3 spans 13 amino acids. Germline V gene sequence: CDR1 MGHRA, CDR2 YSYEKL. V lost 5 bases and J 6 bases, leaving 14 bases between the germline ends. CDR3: CASSASRVAEQYF. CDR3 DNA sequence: TGCGCCAGCAGCGCTTCGCGGGTTGCCGAGCAGTACTTC.

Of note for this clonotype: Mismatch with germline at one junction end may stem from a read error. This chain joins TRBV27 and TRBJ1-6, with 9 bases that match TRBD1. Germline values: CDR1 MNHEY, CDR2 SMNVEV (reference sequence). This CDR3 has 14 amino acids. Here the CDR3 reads CAGRWTGENSPLHF. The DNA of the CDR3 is TGTGCCGGCAGATGGACAGGGGAGAATTCACCCCTCCACTTT.

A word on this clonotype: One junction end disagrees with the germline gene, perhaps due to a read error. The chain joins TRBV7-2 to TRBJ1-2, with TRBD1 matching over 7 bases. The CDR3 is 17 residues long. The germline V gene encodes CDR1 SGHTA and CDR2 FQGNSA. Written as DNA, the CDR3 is TGTGCCAGCAGCTTGGACCGCCAAAGGGCAGGGGGAAATGGTTACACCTTC. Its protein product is CASSLDRQRAGGNGYTF.

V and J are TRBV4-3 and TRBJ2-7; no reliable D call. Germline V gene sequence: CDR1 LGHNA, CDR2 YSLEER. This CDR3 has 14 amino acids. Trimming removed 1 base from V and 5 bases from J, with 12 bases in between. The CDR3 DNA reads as TGCGCCAGCAGCCAAGGTTTAGGGTACGACGAGCAGTACTTC. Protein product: CASSQGLGYDEQYF.

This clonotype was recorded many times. The CDR3 DNA is TGTGCCAGCAGCTTACTTCGAGATACGCAGTATTTT. As protein: CASSLLRDTQYF. V and J are TRBV7-2 and TRBJ2-3; D is uncertain. This CDR3 contains 12 residues. V lost 2 bases and J 5 bases, leaving 5 bases between the germline ends. CDR1 SGHTA and CDR2 FQGNSA come from the germline V gene.